This T cell receptor (beta chain) was captured by sequencing in a study of cytomegalovirus exposure and HLA in healthy donors. On the study more broadly: The roughly 130 validation repertoires used the same platform as the roughly 670 first-cohort repertoires, a later analysis reported. Study-wide results and caveats: TCR sequences were mostly rare, though some public TCRs occurred in many donors.

V trimming: 6 bases; J trimming: 4 bases; junction bases outside the gene matches: 14. The CDR3 spans 17 residues. In germline, CDR1 is MDHEN, CDR2 SYDVKM. Remarks on this clone: Its target is unknown.

The repertoire was sequenced with immunoSEQ multiplex PCR; TCRdb's copy has only in-frame clones and lacks some. The sample contains around 170,000 clones, more than 75% of which appear only once. The J gene is TRBJ2-1, the V gene TRBV28, with 8 bases aligning to TRBD1. The sequencing sample was made of PBMCs. The clonotype comes from a young man in good health and CMV-seronegative. Here the CDR3 DNA reads TGTGCCAGCAGCTCGACAGGGGTATTGCTCGGTTACAATGAGCAGTTCTTC. It translates to CASSSTGVLLGYNEQFF.